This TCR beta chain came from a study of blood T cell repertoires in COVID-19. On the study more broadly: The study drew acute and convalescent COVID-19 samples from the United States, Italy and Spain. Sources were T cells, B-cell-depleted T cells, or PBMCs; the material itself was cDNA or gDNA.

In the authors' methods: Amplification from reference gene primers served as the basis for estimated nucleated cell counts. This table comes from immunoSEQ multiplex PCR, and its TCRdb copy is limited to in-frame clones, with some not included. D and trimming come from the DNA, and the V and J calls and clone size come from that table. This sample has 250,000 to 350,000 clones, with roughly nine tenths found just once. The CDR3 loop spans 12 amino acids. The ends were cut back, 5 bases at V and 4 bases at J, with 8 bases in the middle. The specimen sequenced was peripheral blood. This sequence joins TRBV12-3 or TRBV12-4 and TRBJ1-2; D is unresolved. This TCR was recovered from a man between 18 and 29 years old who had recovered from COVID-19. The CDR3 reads CASSLTVYGYTF. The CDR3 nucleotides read TGTGCCAGCAGTCTAACAGTCTATGGCTACACCTTC.